This TCR beta chain came from a study of T-cell memory formation after mild COVID-19. This clonotype was recorded at least ten times. The V gene's germline CDR1 is SGHKS and CDR2 YYEKEE (reference sequence). V lost 3 bases and J lost 4; bases outside the gene matches: 4. The CDR3 extends over 15 amino acids. In TCRdb, the 5' RACE reads were re-called with MiXCR into one record per CDR3 protein. The sample lists tens of thousands of distinct CDR3 sequences; approximately 23% were seen once. The V and J genes are TRBV5-5 and TRBJ2-1, with 10 bases identical to TRBD2. This sequence originates from a man aged 18 to 29 who had mild COVID-19 (a few samples of this study predate the infection). Cell type and time point are not known. Sequencing was done on a sample of PBMCs or a T cell subset sorted from them (not recorded which). DNA for the CDR3: TGTGCCAGCAGCTACCGGACTAGCGGATACAATGAGCAGTTCTTC. It specifies CASSYRTSGYNEQFF.